This entry lists 11 T cell receptor beta chains sequenced from one sample in a study of early T cells in non-severe SARS-CoV-2 infection (dated by TCRdb to the early 2020s). Libraries came from 5' RACE. This sample was sequenced with a NextSeq 500. TCRdb passed the public sequencing reads through fastp at Q25 and MiXCR, retaining productive beta sequences. Records with the same CDR3 protein are collapsed into one entry carrying the most frequent genes and DNA. Within this sample are about 56,000 distinct CDR3 sequences, with over 9.5% of them counted one time only. The ten most abundant clones make up 6.5% of the sample. The sequenced material came from whole blood. Receptors were obtained from an adult who was a healthcare worker with PCR-confirmed SARS-CoV-2 infection or an uninfected control (not recorded which).

This clonotype was detected many times. CDR3 DNA: TGTGCCAGCAGCTTGGCGGGGGGTCATGAGCAGTTCTTC. Its translation is CASSLAGGHEQFF. The chain links TRBV5-4 to TRBJ2-1, with TRBD2 matching 7 bases. The CDR3 length is 13 residues. The germline V gene has CDR1 SGHNT and CDR2 YYREEE (reference sequence). Trimming at V came to 0 bases and at J to 8 bases, leaving 2 bases not matched to a gene.

This clonotype was seen at least ten times. The CDR3 sequence: CASSLTGAMAGELFF. The CDR3 nucleotides are TGTGCCAGCAGCTTAACTGGGGCGATGGCCGGGGAGCTGTTTTTT. This rearrangement joins TRBV11-3 to TRBJ2-2; D is perhaps TRBD1 (5 bases). Trimming left V 2 bases short and J 6 bases short, with 13 bases between. Germline-derived CDR1 and CDR2 are SGHNT and YENEEA. This CDR3 has 15 amino acids.

This clonotype was seen repeatedly, ten times or more. This rearrangement joins TRBV6-2 or TRBV6-3 to TRBJ2-5; 11 nucleotides align to TRBD2. This CDR3 is built from 17 residues. The V and J ends lost 2 bases and 3 bases, in that order; junction bases with no gene match: 8. Germline lookup yields CDR1 MNHEY and CDR2 SVGEGT. CDR3 sequence: CASSYLAGGWNEETQYF. The CDR3 DNA follows: TGTGCCAGCAGTTACCTAGCGGGAGGATGGAATGAAGAGACCCAGTACTTC.

At least ten counts were recorded for this clonotype. The chain links TRBV7-2 to TRBJ2-1; D call uncertain. V was shortened by 4 bases and J by 8 bases, with 24 bases between the two germline ends. Germline assignment: CDR1 SGHTA and CDR2 FQGNSA. The CDR3 length is 17 residues. The CDR3 protein is CASSYGPSLGLDDEQFF. DNA for the CDR3: TGTGCCAGCAGCTACGGACCCTCTTTGGGCCTGGATGATGAGCAGTTCTTC. Based on the CDR3 plus reference TRBV7-2 and TRBJ2-1, the full variable domain is GAGVSQSPSNKVTEKGKDVELRCDPISGHTALYWYRQSLGQGLEFLIYFQGNSAPDKSGLPSDRFSAERTGGSVSTLTIQRTQQEDSAVYLCASSYGPSLGLDDEQFFGPGTRLTVL.

There are many counts of this clonotype. The chain links TRBV2 to TRBJ2-3; 11 bases line up with TRBD1. The CDR3 has 15 residues. From germline, CDR1 is SNHLY and CDR2 FYNNEI. Unmatched junction bases numbered 4, after V lost 5 bases and J lost 3 bases. This CDR3 is CASSWDRGLTDTQYF. The CDR3 region has the DNA TGTGCCAGCAGTTGGGACAGGGGGTTAACAGATACGCAGTATTTT.

This clonotype was seen many times. The CDR3 loop reads CASSLDGLAQETQYF. The CDR3 coding sequence is TGTGCCAGCAGCTTAGACGGACTAGCTCAAGAGACCCAGTACTTC. This rearrangement joins TRBV7-9 to TRBJ2-5; 8 bases are shared with TRBD2. The CDR3 spans 15 residues. Trimming at V came to 1 base and at J to 2 bases, leaving 3 bases not matched to a gene. Germline V lookup: CDR1 SEHNR, CDR2 FQNEAQ (reference sequence).

This chain joins TRBV2 and TRBJ2-7, with D possibly matching TRBD1 (5 bases). CDR3 length: 12 residues. Trimming pared 6 bases from V and 4 bases from J, leaving 10 bases between. Germline V gene lookup returns CDR1 SNHLY and CDR2 FYNNEI. The CDR3 coding sequence is TGTGCCAGCAGCCTCAGGGTTTACGAGCAGTACTTC. Its protein is CASSLRVYEQYF.

The table lists this clonotype with many counts. The V call is TRBV19, the J call TRBJ2-7; no reliable D call. The CDR3 covers 15 residues. The germline gives CDR1 LNHDA, CDR2 SQIVND (reference sequence). V was cut by 0 bases and J by 0 bases, with 9 bases left in between. CDR3 bases: TGTGCCAGTAGTATAGATCTCCAGTCCTCCTACGAGCAGTACTTC. This gives the protein CASSIDLQSSYEQYF.

This clonotype was counted between two and nine times. The rearrangement uses TRBV6-6 and TRBJ1-1, with TRBD1 identical over 8 bases. The CDR3 has 16 amino acids. J was trimmed by 5 bases and V by 5 bases; bases with no gene match: 13. Germline values: CDR1 MNHNY, CDR2 SVGAGI (reference sequence). Written as DNA, the CDR3 is TGTGCCAGCAGTGTACAAAGGACAGGGCGAAGGACTGAAGCTTTCTTT. This sequence encodes CASSVQRTGRRTEAFF.

The chain couples TRBV27 to TRBJ1-2, with unresolved D. The germline V and J ends were trimmed by 5 bases and 12 bases, with 19 bases remaining between them. There are 13 residues in the CDR3. Per germline, CDR1 MNHEY and CDR2 SMNVEV (reference sequence). The CDR3 loop reads CASSPQATGPHTF. The CDR3 nucleotides are TGTGCCAGCAGTCCACAAGCCACTGGGCCTCACACCTTC.

This clonotype was counted between two and nine times. The J gene is TRBJ2-2, the V gene TRBV7-3; 7 bases agree with TRBD1. CDR1 is SGHTA and CDR2 is FQGTGA in the germline V gene. The CDR3 runs to 16 residues. V lost 4 bases to trimming and J lost 6 bases; unmatched junction nucleotides: 11. CDR3 residues: CASSSGQTQGAGELFF. The DNA for the CDR3 is TGTGCCAGCAGCTCGGGACAGACTCAAGGCGCCGGGGAGCTGTTTTTT.